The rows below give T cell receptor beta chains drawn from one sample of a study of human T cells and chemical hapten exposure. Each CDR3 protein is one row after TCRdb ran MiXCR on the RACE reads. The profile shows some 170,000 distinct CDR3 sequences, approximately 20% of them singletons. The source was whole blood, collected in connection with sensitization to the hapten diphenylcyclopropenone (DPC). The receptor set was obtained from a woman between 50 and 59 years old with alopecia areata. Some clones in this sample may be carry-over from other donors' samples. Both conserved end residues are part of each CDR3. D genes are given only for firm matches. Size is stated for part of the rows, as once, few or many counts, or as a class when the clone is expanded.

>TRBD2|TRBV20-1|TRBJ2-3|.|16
TGCAGTGCTAGCCAGCGGGAGGCCCAAACCACAGATACGCAGTATTTT
CSASQREAQTTDTQYF
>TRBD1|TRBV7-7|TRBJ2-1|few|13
TGTGCTAGCAGCCTGGGGACAGACAATGAGCAGTTCTTC
CASSLGTDNEQFF
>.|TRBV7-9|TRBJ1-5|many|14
TGTGCCAGCAGCTTGGGGGGCCCCAATCAGCCCCAGCATTTT
CASSLGGPNQPQHF
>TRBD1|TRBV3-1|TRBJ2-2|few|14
TGTGCCAGCAGCCTGACAGGGGACACCGGGGAGCTGTTTTTT
CASSLTGDTGELFF
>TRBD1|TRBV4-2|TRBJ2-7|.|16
TGTGCCAGCAGCCAAGAGGGGACAGCCCTCCGAAACGAGCAGTACTTC
CASSQEGTALRNEQYF
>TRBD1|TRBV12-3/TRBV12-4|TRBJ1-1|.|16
TGTGCCAGCAGCCCTAGGAGACAGGGCGTTGGCACTGAAGCTTTCTTT
CASSPRRQGVGTEAFF
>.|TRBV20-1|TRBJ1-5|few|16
TGCAGTGCTAGAGAGGGTGGAAGACCGCTCCATCAGCCCCAGCATTTT
CSAREGGRPLHQPQHF
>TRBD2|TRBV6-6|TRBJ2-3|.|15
TGTGCCAGCACTCTCGCGGGAGGGCCTGGAGATACGCAGTATTTT
CASTLAGGPGDTQYF
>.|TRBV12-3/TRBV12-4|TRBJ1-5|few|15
TGTGCCAGCAGTTTTGGGGCCGGTAGCAATCAGCCCCAGCATTTT
CASSFGAGSNQPQHF
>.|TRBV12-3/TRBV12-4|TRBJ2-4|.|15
TGTGCCAGCAGTTTCGCCGATTTGGTCAAAAACATTCAGTACTTC
CASSFADLVKNIQYF
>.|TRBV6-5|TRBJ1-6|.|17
TGTGCCAGCAGCCCCAACCTTCCGGGACAACCAAATTCACCCCTCCACTTT
CASSPNLPGQPNSPLHF
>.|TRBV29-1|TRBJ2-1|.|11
TGCAGCGTTGGAATCTCCAATGAGCAGTTCTTC
CSVGISNEQFF
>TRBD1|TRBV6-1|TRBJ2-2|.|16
TGTGCCATACCGGGACAGGGCGAGGCGAACACCGGGGAGCTGTTTTTT
CAIPGQGEANTGELFF
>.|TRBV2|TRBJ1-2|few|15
TGTGCCAGCAGTTTCATGATCGGCAGGGACAATGGCTACACCTTC
CASSFMIGRDNGYTF
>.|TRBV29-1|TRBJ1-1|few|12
TGCAGCGTCGCGGACAGGAACACTGAAGCTTTCTTT
CSVADRNTEAFF
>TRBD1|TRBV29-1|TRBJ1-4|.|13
TGCAGCGTTAAGAGGACAGGGGACGAAAAACTGTTTTTT
CSVKRTGDEKLFF
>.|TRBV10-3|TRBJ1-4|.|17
TGTGCCATCAGTGAAGGCGGACAGTTCACAACTAATGAAAAACTGTTTTTT
CAISEGGQFTTNEKLFF
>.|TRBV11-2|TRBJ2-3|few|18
TGTGCCAGCAGCTTATCAAACCTCCAGGGGCCAGTCACAGATACGCAGTATTTT
CASSLSNLQGPVTDTQYF
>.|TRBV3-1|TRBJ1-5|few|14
TGTGCCAGCAGCCGATACAGGGATAATCAGCCCCAGCATTTT
CASSRYRDNQPQHF
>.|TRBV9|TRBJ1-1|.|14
TGTGCCAGCAGCGTAGGGCCAGGGGAGAGTGAAGCTTTCTTT
CASSVGPGESEAFF
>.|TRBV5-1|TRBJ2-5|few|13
TGCGCCAGCAGTTTACAGGTTAAAGAGACCCAGTACTTC
CASSLQVKETQYF
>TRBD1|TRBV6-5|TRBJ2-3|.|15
TGTGCCAGCAGTGCCCCGGGACAGAGCACAGATACGCAGTATTTT
CASSAPGQSTDTQYF